These 22 T cell receptor beta chains originate from one sample sequenced in a study of T cell responses to AZD1222 COVID-19 vaccine. Clones were read by immunoSEQ multiplex PCR, and TCRdb kept only the in-frame ones, dropping some. In the table there are fewer than 110,000 clones, 85% to 90% of which are singletons. Sequences were derived from peripheral blood, sampled on day 0 of AZD1222 vaccination. Source of these receptors: an adult in good health.

The chain recombines TRBV6-5 with TRBJ1-4; TRBD1 matches 7 bases. The germline CDR1 and CDR2 sequences are MNHEY and SVGAGI. The CDR3 spans 14 residues. J was trimmed by 5 bases and V by 6 bases; bases with no gene match: 6. The CDR3 reads CASRGDRENEKLFF. The CDR3 DNA reads TGTGCCAGCAGGGGCGACAGGGAGAATGAAAAACTGTTTTTT.

This chain uses TRBV7-2 with TRBJ2-1; 10 positions match TRBD2. Germline CDR1 and CDR2: SGHTA and FQGNSA. The CDR3 loop spans 14 amino acids. Trimming cost V 6 bases and J 2 bases; bases outside gene matches: 1. CDR3 region: CASRGLATYNEQFF. The CDR3 region has the DNA TGTGCCAGCAGGGGACTAGCGACCTACAATGAGCAGTTCTTC.

The rearrangement uses TRBV19 and TRBJ1-5; D is possibly TRBD1 (5 bases). CDR1 is LNHDA and CDR2 is SQIVND in the germline V gene (reference sequence). There are 12 residues in the CDR3. V was shortened by 6 bases and J by 12 bases, with 15 bases between the two germline ends. CDR3 sequence: CASRTGQLVQHF. The CDR3, as DNA: TGTGCCAGTAGAACCGGACAACTGGTCCAGCATTTT.

The chain combines TRBV4-2 with TRBJ2-4; 9 positions agree with TRBD1. CDR3 size: 19 residues. Per germline, CDR1 LGHNA and CDR2 YNFKEQ. After removal of 2 bases from V and 0 bases from J, the junction contained 11 bases not matched to a gene. The CDR3 loop is CASSQRTGATALAKNIQYF. In nucleotides, the CDR3 is TGTGCCAGCAGCCAAAGGACAGGGGCGACAGCCCTAGCCAAAAACATTCAGTACTTC.

The CDR3 region has the DNA TGTGCCAGCAGCTTAGTCGGGACAGGAAATTCACCCCTCCACTTT. It yields the protein CASSLVGTGNSPLHF. The chain employs TRBV11-1 and TRBJ1-6; 8 positions match TRBD1. The CDR3 is made up of 15 amino acids. J gave up 7 bases and V 1 base, and 3 bases lay outside the gene matches. Germline CDR1 reads SGHAT; CDR2 reads FQDESV (reference sequence).

V is TRBV6-2 or TRBV6-3 and J is TRBJ2-3; 10 nucleotides agree with TRBD2. The CDR3 is 16 amino acids. The junction had 7 bases not matched to a gene; V was cut back by 1 base and J by 6 bases. CDR1 MNHEY and CDR2 SVGEGT come from the germline V gene. The CDR3 region is CASSYLAGGPQDTQYF. The DNA for the CDR3 is TGTGCCAGCAGTTACTTAGCGGGAGGACCACAGGATACGCAGTATTTT.

The chain links TRBV11-1 to TRBJ2-1, with D maybe TRBD1 (7 bases). Germline V CDR1 and CDR2: SGHAT, FQDESV (reference sequence). This CDR3 spans 16 amino acids. Trimming took off 5 bases at V and 0 bases at J, with 14 bases between the two ends. CDR3 residues: CASSPGGGRSYNEQFF. CDR3 DNA: TGTGCCAGCAGCCCCGGAGGGGGCCGCTCCTACAATGAGCAGTTCTTC.

This CDR3 reads CAISQVSYNSPLHF. The CDR3 DNA follows: TGTGCCATCAGTCAAGTATCCTATAATTCACCCCTCCACTTT. This chain links TRBV10-3 with TRBJ1-6, with D unclear. CDR1 and CDR2 from the germline V gene are ENHRY and SYGVKD. This CDR3 has 14 amino acids. Between the trimmed V and J ends, which lost 5 bases and 1 base, there was a span of 6 bases.

The chain recombines TRBV4-2 with TRBJ1-2; 11 positions match TRBD1. Germline assignment: CDR1 LGHNA and CDR2 YNFKEQ. The CDR3 runs to 16 residues. V shed 0 bases and J 4 bases; nucleotides not matched to a gene: 4. The CDR3 region has the DNA TGTGCCAGCAGCCAAGATAGGGACAGGGGGACCTATGGCTACACCTTC. Encoded protein: CASSQDRDRGTYGYTF.

This clone showed up just a few times. The chain employs TRBV3-1 (or the pseudogene TRBV3-2) and TRBJ1-5, with D perhaps matching TRBD1 (5 bases). From germline, CDR1 is LGHDT and CDR2 YNNKEL (reference sequence). The CDR3 runs to 16 residues. Trimming stripped 6 bases from V and 3 bases from J, with 18 bases between. The CDR3 bases are TGTGCCAGCAGTTTCGGGCACGGGGCTCTCAATCAGCCCCAGCATTTT. Translation: CASSFGHGALNQPQHF.

The chain links TRBV12-3 or TRBV12-4 to TRBJ1-5; D not certain. V was clipped by 6 bases and J by 7 bases, with 13 bases between them. The CDR3 loop spans 13 amino acids. The CDR3 spells CASSPGSGQPQHF. The CDR3, as DNA: TGTGCCAGCAGCCCCGGTTCGGGGCAGCCCCAGCATTTT.

The CDR3 here is CASSLGGAQPQHF. In nucleotides, the CDR3 is TGTGCCAGCAGCTTGGGTGGCGCTCAGCCCCAGCATTTT. The rearrangement links TRBV5-4 to TRBJ1-5; D not resolved. The V gene lost 0 bases and the J gene lost 6 bases, with 7 bases spanning the gap. Per germline, CDR1 SGHNT and CDR2 YYREEE (reference sequence). CDR3 length: 13 residues.

The chain joins TRBV7-9 to TRBJ1-2, with D possibly TRBD1 on 6 matching bases. This CDR3 contains 17 residues. V was trimmed by 5 bases and J by 4 bases, leaving 23 bases between them. The V gene's germline CDR1 is SEHNR and CDR2 FQNEAQ (reference sequence). CDR3 loop: CASSTQGVTPGVYGYTF. CDR3 nucleotide sequence: TGTGCCAGCAGCACTCAAGGGGTCACACCAGGGGTCTATGGCTACACCTTC.

The chain has TRBV19 and TRBJ2-3, with D perhaps given as TRBD1 or TRBD2 (5 bases each). Trimming stripped 6 bases from V and 2 bases from J, with 12 bases between. The V gene's germline CDR1 is LNHDA and CDR2 SQIVND (reference sequence). CDR3 length equals 14 residues. The CDR3 is CASRGDRHTDTQYF. DNA of the CDR3: TGTGCCAGTAGGGGGGACCGACACACAGATACGCAGTATTTT.

The rearrangement links TRBV7-2 to TRBJ1-2; 9 positions match TRBD1. CDR3 size: 14 residues. V lost 5 bases to trimming and J lost 7 bases; unmatched junction nucleotides: 8. From germline, CDR1 is SGHTA and CDR2 FQGNSA. This CDR3 reads CASSQDRGISGYTF. For the CDR3, the DNA is TGTGCCAGCAGCCAGGACAGGGGAATTTCTGGCTACACCTTC.

The V and J genes are TRBV5-1 and TRBJ2-1, with TRBD1 matching 9 bases. V lost 4 bases, J lost 9 bases, and 8 bases stayed unmatched. In germline, CDR1 is SGHRS, CDR2 YFSETQ. The CDR3 consists of 14 residues. CDR3 sequence reads: CASSPGQGRGEQFF. The DNA of the CDR3 is TGCGCCAGCAGCCCAGGACAGGGGCGCGGTGAGCAGTTCTTC. Supplemented by reference TRBV5-1 and TRBJ2-1, the full variable domain reads KAGVTQTPRYLIKTRGQQVTLSCSPISGHRSVSWYQQTPGQGLQFLFEYFSETQRNKGNFPGRFSGRQFSNSRSEMNVSTLELGDSALYLCASSPGQGRGEQFFGPGTRLTVL.

This rearrangement joins TRBV7-2 to TRBJ2-3; 11 bases are a match to TRBD2. The CDR3 extends over 16 amino acids. J lost 4 bases, V lost 2 bases, and 5 bases had no gene match. CDR1 and CDR2 (germline): SGHTA, FQGNSA. The CDR3 DNA sequence: TGTGCCAGCAGCTTAAATAGCGGGAGGGCATCAGATACGCAGTATTTT. This encodes CASSLNSGRASDTQYF.

V usage is TRBV12-5 and J usage is TRBJ2-6; D gene uncertain. Germline CDR1 reads LGHNT; CDR2 reads FRNRAP. With 2 bases removed from V and 13 bases from J, the gap between germline ends came to 9 bases. CDR3 length: 12 amino acids. The CDR3 spells CASGLPPQVLTF. The DNA of the CDR3 is TGTGCTAGTGGTTTGCCCCCTCAAGTCCTGACTTTC.

The rearrangement uses TRBV6-2 or TRBV6-3 and TRBJ1-4, with a tentative D call TRBD1 (5 bases). Germline assignment: CDR1 MNHEY and CDR2 SVGEGT. This CDR3 contains 17 residues. V was pared by 0 bases and J by 4 bases, with 15 bases between. CDR3 residues: CASSYSWMTDNNEKLFF. The CDR3 coding sequence is TGTGCCAGCAGTTACTCCTGGATGACAGATAATAATGAAAAACTGTTTTTT.

This sequence joins TRBV7-2 and TRBJ2-7; D could derive from TRBD1 or TRBD2 (5 bases each). CDR1 is SGHTA and CDR2 is FQGNSA in the germline V gene. This CDR3 spans 14 amino acids. Trimming cost V 6 bases and J 4 bases, with 16 bases left between them. CDR3 loop: CASSPPGLVYEQYF. The CDR3 DNA follows: TGTGCCAGCAGTCCCCCGGGGCTAGTATACGAGCAGTACTTC.

This sequence joins TRBV7-9 and TRBJ2-7; possible D gene TRBD2, 5 bases. V was pared by 5 bases and J by 0 bases, with 14 bases between. CDR1 and CDR2 from the germline V gene are SEHNR and FQNEAQ (reference sequence). CDR3 length: 15 amino acids. This chain's CDR3 is CASSPFGGGSYEQYF. DNA of the CDR3: TGTGCCAGCAGCCCTTTCGGCGGAGGCTCCTACGAGCAGTACTTC. Together with reference TRBV7-9 and TRBJ2-7, the CDR3 gives the full variable domain: DTGVSQNPRHKITKRGQNVTFRCDPISEHNRLYWYRQTLGQGPEFLTYFQNEAQLEKSRLLSDRFSAERPKGSFSTLEIQRTEQGDSAMYLCASSPFGGGSYEQYFGPGTRLTVT.

The chain links TRBV6-6 to TRBJ1-1; TRBD1 agrees at 10 bases. The CDR3 is 17 amino acids. Germline values: CDR1 MNHNY, CDR2 SVGAGI (reference sequence). Trimming removed 5 bases from V and 5 bases from J; junction bases left unmatched: 14. CDR3 DNA sequence: TGTGCCAGCAGTCTACGGGGACAGGGGTATTCGGGTACTGAAGCTTTCTTT. This gives the protein CASSLRGQGYSGTEAFF.